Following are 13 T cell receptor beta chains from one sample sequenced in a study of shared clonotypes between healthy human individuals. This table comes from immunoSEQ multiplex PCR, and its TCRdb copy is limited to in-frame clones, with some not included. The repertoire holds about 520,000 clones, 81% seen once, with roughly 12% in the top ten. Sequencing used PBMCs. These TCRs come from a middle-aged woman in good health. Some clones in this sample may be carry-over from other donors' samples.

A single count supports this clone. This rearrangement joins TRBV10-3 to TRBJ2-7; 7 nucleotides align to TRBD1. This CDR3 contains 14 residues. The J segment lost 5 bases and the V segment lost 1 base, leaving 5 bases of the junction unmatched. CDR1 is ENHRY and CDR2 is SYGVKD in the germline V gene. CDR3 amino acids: CAISEFEGANEQYF. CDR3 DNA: TGTGCCATCAGTGAGTTTGAGGGGGCGAACGAGCAGTACTTC.

In DNA form, the CDR3 reads TGTGCCAGCAGTGGGGGACTAGCGGGAGACTACGAGCAGTACTTC. Protein product: CASSGGLAGDYEQYF. The rearrangement links TRBV6-1 to TRBJ2-7; 14 positions match TRBD2. This CDR3 region has 15 residues. V shed 4 bases and J 3 bases; nucleotides not matched to a gene: 2. Germline V CDR1 and CDR2: MNHNS, SASEGT.

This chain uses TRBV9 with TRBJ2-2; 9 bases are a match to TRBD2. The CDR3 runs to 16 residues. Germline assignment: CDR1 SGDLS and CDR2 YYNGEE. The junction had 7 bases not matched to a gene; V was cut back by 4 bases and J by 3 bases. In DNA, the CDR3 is TGTGCCAGCAGCACTCTGACTAGCGGTTACACCGGGGAGCTGTTTTTT. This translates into CASSTLTSGYTGELFF.

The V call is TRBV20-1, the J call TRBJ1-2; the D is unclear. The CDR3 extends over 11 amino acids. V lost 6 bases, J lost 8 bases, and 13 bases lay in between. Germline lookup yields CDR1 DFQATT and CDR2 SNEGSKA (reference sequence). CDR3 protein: CSATDAAGYTF. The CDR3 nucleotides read TGCAGTGCCACGGACGCCGCGGGCTACACCTTC.

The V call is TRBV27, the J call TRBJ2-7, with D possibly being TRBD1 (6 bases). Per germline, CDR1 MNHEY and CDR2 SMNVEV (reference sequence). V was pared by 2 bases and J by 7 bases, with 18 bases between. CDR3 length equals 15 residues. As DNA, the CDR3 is TGTGCCAGCAGTTTAGGTCCCCAGGGGTCGGGGGAGCAGTACTTC. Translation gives CASSLGPQGSGEQYF.

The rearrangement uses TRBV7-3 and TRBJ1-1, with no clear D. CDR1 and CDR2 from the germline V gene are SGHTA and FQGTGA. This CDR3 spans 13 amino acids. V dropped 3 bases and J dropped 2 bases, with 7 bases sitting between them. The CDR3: CASSLQENTEAFF. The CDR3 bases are TGTGCCAGCAGCTTGCAAGAAAACACTGAAGCTTTCTTT.

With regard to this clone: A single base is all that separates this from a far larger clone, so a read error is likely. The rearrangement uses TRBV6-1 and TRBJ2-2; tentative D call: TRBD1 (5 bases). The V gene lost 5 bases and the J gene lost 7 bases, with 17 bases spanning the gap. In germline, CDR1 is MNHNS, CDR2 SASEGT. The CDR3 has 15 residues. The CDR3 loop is CASSSLDSISGELFF. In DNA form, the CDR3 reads TGTGCCAGCAGTTCTCTAGACAGTATCAGCGGGGAGCTGTTTTTT.

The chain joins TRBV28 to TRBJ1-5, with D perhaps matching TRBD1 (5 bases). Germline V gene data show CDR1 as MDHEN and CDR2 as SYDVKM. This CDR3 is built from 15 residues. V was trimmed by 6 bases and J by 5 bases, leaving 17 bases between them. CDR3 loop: CASRATGTSYQPQHF. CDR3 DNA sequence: TGTGCCAGCAGAGCTACCGGGACCTCGTATCAGCCCCAGCATTTT.

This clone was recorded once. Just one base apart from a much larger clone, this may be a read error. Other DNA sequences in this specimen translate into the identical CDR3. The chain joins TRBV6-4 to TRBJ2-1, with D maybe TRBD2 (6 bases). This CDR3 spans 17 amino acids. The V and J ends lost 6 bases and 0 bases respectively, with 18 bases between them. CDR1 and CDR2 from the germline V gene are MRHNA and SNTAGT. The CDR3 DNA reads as TGTGCCAGCAGCTCTAGTAGCGGTGGTAGCTCCTACAATGAGCAGTTCTTC. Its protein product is CASSSSSGGSSYNEQFF.

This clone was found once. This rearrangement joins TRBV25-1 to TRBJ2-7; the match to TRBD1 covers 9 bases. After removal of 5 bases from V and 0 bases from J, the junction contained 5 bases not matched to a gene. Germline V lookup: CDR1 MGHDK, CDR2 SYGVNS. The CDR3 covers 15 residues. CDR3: CASSSDRGDSYEQYF. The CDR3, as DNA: TGTGCCAGCAGTTCTGACAGGGGGGACTCCTACGAGCAGTACTTC.

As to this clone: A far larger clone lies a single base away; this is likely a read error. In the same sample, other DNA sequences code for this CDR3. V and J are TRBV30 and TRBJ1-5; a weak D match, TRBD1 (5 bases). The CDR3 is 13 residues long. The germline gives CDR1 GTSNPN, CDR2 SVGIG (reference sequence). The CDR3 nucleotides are TGCGCCTGGAGTGGGACGGGGAATCAGCCCCAGCATTTT. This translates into CAWSGTGNQPQHF. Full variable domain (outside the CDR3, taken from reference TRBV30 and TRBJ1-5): SQTIHQWPATLVQPVGSPLSLECTVEGTSNPNLYWYRQAAGRGLQLLFYSVGIGQISSEVPQNLSASRPQDRQFILSSKKLLLSDSGFYLCAWSGTGNQPQHFGDGTRLSIL.

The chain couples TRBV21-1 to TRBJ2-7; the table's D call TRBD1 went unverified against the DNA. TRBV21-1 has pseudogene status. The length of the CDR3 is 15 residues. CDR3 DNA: TGTGCCAGCAGCCGCCCTTTGGACACAGCCTACGAGCAGTACTTC. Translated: CASSRPLDTAYEQYF.

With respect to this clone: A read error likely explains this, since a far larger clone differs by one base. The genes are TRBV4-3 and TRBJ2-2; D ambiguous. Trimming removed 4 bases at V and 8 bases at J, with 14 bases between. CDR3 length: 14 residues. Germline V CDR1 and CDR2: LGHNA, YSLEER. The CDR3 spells CASSPNRGWGELFF. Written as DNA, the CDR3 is TGCGCCAGCAGCCCTAATCGCGGCTGGGGGGAGCTGTTTTTT.